The rows below give T cell receptor beta chains drawn from one sample of a study of blood T cell repertoires in COVID-19. TCRdb's table, derived via immunoSEQ multiplex PCR, lists solely in-frame clones and lacks some. The table has under 200,000 clones, around 74% seen once; the top ten hold around 2.7%. The sequenced material came from peripheral blood. Source of these receptors: a man aged 65-85 years with acute or convalescent COVID-19. CDR3s include the opening cysteine and the closing phenylalanine or tryptophan. The D gene is left open where the match is weak. A row's size may be missing; if present it is once, few, many or a size class.

TRBV6-1 TRBD1 - CASSEVMGQGLYGYTF
TRBV7-2 TRBD2 - CASSLASGTSGQQETQYF
TRBV15 TRBD1 - CATSRDGTEGLAFF
TRBV9 TRBD2 - CASSVALAVGGELFF
TRBV20-1 TRBD1 - CSASEQGAETQYF
TRBV6-5 - - CASSSGSYGYTF
TRBV5-4 TRBD2 - CASSSTSGGNNEQFF
TRBV7-9 TRBD1 once CASSLQGARTEAFF
TRBV19 TRBD1 - CASSGRSGTGDQPQHF
TRBV19 - - CASSIDTQGLSSLGPQHF
TRBV18 TRBD2 - CASSPSGKGEQFF
TRBV10-3 - - CAIRTGNSPLHF
TRBV21-1 - - CASPPPGGSNQPQHF
TRBV7-2 TRBD2 - CASSSHGTSGVGRQETQYF
TRBV2 - once CATHRDTFNTEAFF
TRBV6-5 TRBD1 - CASIAPGTGWSPLHF
TRBV7-2 TRBD1 - CASSMGQPSSGNTIYF
TRBV7-2 TRBD1 - CASSLMGQGTDTQYF
TRBV28 - - CASSLAVYEQYF
TRBV27 - - CASSLAIATGGNNEQFF
TRBV4-3 TRBD1 - CASSLRTGGFYEQYF
TRBV12-5 - - CASGLVQGTTSSYNEQFF
TRBV2 - - CARGEGLEYNSPLHF
TRBV6-4 - - CASSSREGAEAFF